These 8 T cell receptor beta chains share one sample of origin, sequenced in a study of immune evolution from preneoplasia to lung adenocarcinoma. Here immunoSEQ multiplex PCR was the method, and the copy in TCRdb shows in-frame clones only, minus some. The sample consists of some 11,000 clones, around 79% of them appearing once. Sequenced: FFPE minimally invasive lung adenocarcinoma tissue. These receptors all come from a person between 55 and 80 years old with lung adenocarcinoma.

The CDR3 DNA reads as TGTGCCAGCAGTTTGGACAGGCTTACTAACTATGGCTACACCTTC. This gives the protein CASSLDRLTNYGYTF. The rearrangement links TRBV28 to TRBJ1-2; 7 bases map to TRBD1. The J segment lost 0 bases and the V segment lost 3 bases, leaving 4 bases of the junction unmatched. The CDR3 is 15 residues long. The V gene's germline CDR1 is MDHEN and CDR2 SYDVKM.

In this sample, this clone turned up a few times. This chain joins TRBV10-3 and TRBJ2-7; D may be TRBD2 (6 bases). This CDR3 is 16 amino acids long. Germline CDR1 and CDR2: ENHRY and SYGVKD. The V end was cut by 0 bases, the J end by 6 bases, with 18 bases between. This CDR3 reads CAISESSTGDRSEQYF. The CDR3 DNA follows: TGTGCCATCAGTGAGTCGAGTACGGGAGATCGGAGCGAGCAGTACTTC.

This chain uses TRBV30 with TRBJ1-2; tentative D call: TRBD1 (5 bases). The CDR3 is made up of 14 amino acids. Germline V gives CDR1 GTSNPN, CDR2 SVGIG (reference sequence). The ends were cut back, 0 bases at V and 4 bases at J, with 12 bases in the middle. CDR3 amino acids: CAWSVQGDIYGYTF. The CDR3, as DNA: TGTGCCTGGAGTGTACAAGGGGATATCTATGGCTACACCTTC. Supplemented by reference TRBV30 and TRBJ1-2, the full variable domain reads SQTIHQWPATLVQPVGSPLSLECTVEGTSNPNLYWYRQAAGRGLQLLFYSVGIGQISSEVPQNLSASRPQDRQFILSSKKLLLSDSGFYLCAWSVQGDIYGYTFGSGTRLTVV.

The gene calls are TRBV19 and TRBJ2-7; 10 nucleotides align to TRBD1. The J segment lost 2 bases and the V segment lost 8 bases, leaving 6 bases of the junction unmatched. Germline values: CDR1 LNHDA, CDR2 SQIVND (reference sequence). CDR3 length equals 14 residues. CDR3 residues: CASQSGTGAYEQYF. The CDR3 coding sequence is TGTGCCAGTCAAAGCGGGACAGGGGCCTACGAGCAGTACTTC.

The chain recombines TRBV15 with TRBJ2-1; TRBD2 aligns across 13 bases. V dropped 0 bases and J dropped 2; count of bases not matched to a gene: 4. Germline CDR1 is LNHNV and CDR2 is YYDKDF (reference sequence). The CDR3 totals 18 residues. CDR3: CATSREAGLAGTYNEQFF. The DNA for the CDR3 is TGTGCCACCAGCAGAGAGGCGGGACTAGCGGGGACCTACAATGAGCAGTTCTTC.

This chain's CDR3 is CASSSPRGGDEQFF. The DNA for the CDR3 is TGTGCCAGCAGCTCCCCCCGCGGGGGCGATGAGCAGTTCTTC. The rearrangement uses TRBV7-9 and TRBJ2-1; D is possibly TRBD2 (7 bases). The CDR3 consists of 14 residues. Germline V lookup: CDR1 SEHNR, CDR2 FQNEAQ (reference sequence). Deletions cut 4 bases from V and 8 bases from J, with 15 bases between.

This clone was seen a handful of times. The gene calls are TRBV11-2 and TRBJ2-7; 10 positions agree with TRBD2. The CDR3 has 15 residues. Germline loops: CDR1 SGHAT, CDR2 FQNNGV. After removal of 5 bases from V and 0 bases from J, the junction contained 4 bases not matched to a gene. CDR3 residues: CASSPRTSGSYEQYF. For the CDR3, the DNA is TGTGCCAGCAGCCCCCGGACTAGCGGCTCCTACGAGCAGTACTTC.

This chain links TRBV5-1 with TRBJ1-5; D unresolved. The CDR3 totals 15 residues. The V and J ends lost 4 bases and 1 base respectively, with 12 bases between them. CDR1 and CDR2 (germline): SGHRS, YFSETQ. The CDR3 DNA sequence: TGCGCCAGCAGCCAGGACGGCAGCAGCAATCAGCCCCAGCATTTT. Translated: CASSQDGSSNQPQHF. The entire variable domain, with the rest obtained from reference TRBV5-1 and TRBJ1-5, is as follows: KAGVTQTPRYLIKTRGQQVTLSCSPISGHRSVSWYQQTPGQGLQFLFEYFSETQRNKGNFPGRFSGRQFSNSRSEMNVSTLELGDSALYLCASSQDGSSNQPQHFGDGTRLSIL.